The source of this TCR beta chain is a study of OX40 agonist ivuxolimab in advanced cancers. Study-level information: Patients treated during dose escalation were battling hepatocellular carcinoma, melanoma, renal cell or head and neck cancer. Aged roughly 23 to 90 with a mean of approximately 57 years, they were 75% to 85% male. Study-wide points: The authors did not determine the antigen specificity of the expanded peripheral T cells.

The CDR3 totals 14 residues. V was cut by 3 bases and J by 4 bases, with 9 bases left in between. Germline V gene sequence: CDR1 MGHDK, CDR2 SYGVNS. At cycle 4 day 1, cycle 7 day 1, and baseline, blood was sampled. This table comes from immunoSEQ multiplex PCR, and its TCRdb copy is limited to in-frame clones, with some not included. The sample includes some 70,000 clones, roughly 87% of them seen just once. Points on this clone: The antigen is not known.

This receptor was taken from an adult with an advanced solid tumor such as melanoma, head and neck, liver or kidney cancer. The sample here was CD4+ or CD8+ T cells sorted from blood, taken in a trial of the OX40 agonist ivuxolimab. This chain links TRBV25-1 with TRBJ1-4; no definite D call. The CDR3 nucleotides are TGTGCCAGCAGTGAGGGGAACGATAATGAAAAACTGTTTTTT. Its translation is CASSEGNDNEKLFF.